These 29 T cell receptor beta chains were all obtained from the same sample, sequenced in a study of cytomegalovirus exposure and HLA in healthy donors. The PCR used 60 Vbeta and 13 Jbeta primers. Data came from immunoSEQ multiplex PCR; TCRdb stores just in-frame clones and leaves some out. This sample yields about 110,000 clones, of which over 70% are seen a single time; 4.1% belongs to the top ten. The sample comprised PBMCs. Receptor source: a middle-aged woman in good health and CMV-seronegative.

V usage is TRBV6-6 and J usage is TRBJ2-6; 11 bases line up with TRBD2. V gave up 6 bases and J gave up 16 bases; unmatched junction bases: 8. Per the germline V gene, CDR1 is MNHNY and CDR2 is SVGAGI (reference sequence). The CDR3 spans 13 residues. CDR3 sequence reads: CASRPGLAVNLTF. In nucleotides, the CDR3 is TGTGCCAGCAGGCCGGGACTAGCGGTAAATCTGACTTTC.

The chain links TRBV6-6 to TRBJ2-7; D might be TRBD2 (5 bases). The CDR3 has 14 residues. Germline assignment: CDR1 MNHNY and CDR2 SVGAGI (reference sequence). The V and J ends lost 6 bases and 6 bases respectively, with 18 bases between them. This CDR3 reads CASSPPAGVSEQYF. The CDR3 bases are TGTGCCAGCAGCCCCCCGGCGGGCGTGTCCGAGCAGTACTTC.

CDR3 coding DNA: TGTGCCAGCACCCTGACACCTAGCGCTTCGGCCGGGTATAGCTACGAGCAGTACTTC. Encoded protein: CASTLTPSASAGYSYEQYF. The rearrangement uses TRBV4-2 and TRBJ2-7, with D maybe TRBD2 (6 bases). CDR1 is LGHNA, CDR2 YNFKEQ, per germline. This CDR3 is built from 19 residues. Trimming took off 7 bases at V and 3 bases at J, with 31 bases between the two ends.

This chain links TRBV19 with TRBJ2-7, with TRBD1 matching over 10 bases. The CDR3 runs 15 residues. V trimming: 5 bases; J trimming: 6 bases; junction bases outside the gene matches: 10. Germline CDR1 and CDR2: LNHDA and SQIVND (reference sequence). In DNA, the CDR3 is TGTGCCAGTAGTCCCCGGACAGGGGGAGCGGCCGAGCAGTACTTC. Translation: CASSPRTGGAAEQYF.

This chain connects TRBV25-1 to TRBJ1-4; D gene uncertain. V was shortened by 1 base and J by 7 bases, with 16 bases between the two germline ends. This CDR3 has 16 residues. Germline CDR1 and CDR2: MGHDK and SYGVNS. CDR3 nucleotides: TGTGCCAGCAGTGAATTCCGGTCGCCAGGAAGTGAAAAACTGTTTTTT. Translating gives CASSEFRSPGSEKLFF.

The J gene is TRBJ2-5, the V gene TRBV7-2, with D possibly matching TRBD2 (5 bases). The germline CDR1 and CDR2 sequences are SGHTA and FQGNSA. V shed 1 base and J shed 1 base, with 7 bases lying between them. The CDR3 length is 14 residues. This CDR3 reads CASSLGLAQETQYF. CDR3 bases: TGTGCCAGCAGCTTAGGGCTAGCCCAAGAGACCCAGTACTTC.

This chain links TRBV6-6 with TRBJ2-4, with 10 nucleotides matching TRBD1. This CDR3 has 15 residues. Trimming took 7 bases from V and 9 from J; bases not matched to a gene: 12. CDR1 is MNHNY, CDR2 SVGAGI, per germline (reference sequence). CDR3 nucleotide sequence: TGTGCCAGCACCCCCTGGGGGACAGGGGAGGGCATTCAGTACTTC. It specifies CASTPWGTGEGIQYF.

The chain joins TRBV6-5 to TRBJ2-1; D not certain. Trimming took off 2 bases at V and 9 bases at J, with 8 bases between the two ends. CDR1 and CDR2 (germline): MNHEY, SVGAGI. This CDR3 contains 12 residues. CDR3 sequence reads: CASSYGWAEQFF. The DNA for the CDR3 is TGTGCCAGCAGTTACGGGTGGGCTGAGCAGTTCTTC.

This clone was seen only a few times. The chain recombines TRBV7-6 with TRBJ1-3; TRBD1 matches at 9 bases. In germline, CDR1 is SGHVS, CDR2 FNYEAQ. CDR3 length equals 17 residues. V gave up 2 bases and J gave up 0 bases; unmatched junction bases: 5. The CDR3 nucleotides read TGTGCCAGCAGCTTAAGTACAGGGGGCTCCTCTGGAAACACCATATATTTT. It translates to CASSLSTGGSSGNTIYF.

The J gene is TRBJ1-6, the V gene TRBV4-3; 9 bases fit TRBD1. This CDR3 is 15 amino acids long. The trim removed 3 bases at V and 8 bases at J, leaving 5 bases unmatched. CDR1 is LGHNA and CDR2 is YSLEER in the germline V gene. For the CDR3, the DNA is TGCGCCAGCAGCCAGGGGACAGGGATGCATTCACCCCTCCACTTT. Translated, it gives CASSQGTGMHSPLHF.

CDR3 loop: CASSLSGGDYNEQFF. The CDR3 DNA reads as TGTGCCAGCAGTTTGAGCGGGGGGGACTACAATGAGCAGTTCTTC. The gene calls are TRBV28 and TRBJ2-1; 10 bases map to TRBD2. The germline V gene encodes CDR1 MDHEN and CDR2 SYDVKM. With V trimmed by 3 bases and J by 3 bases, 2 bases remained unmatched. CDR3 length: 15 residues.

This clone was detected only a few times. The CDR3 DNA sequence: TGCGCCAGCAGCCAGGCCGGGACAGTTAACGAAAAACTGTTTTTT. Amino acid sequence: CASSQAGTVNEKLFF. The rearrangement links TRBV4-3 to TRBJ1-4, with 7 positions matching TRBD1. The CDR3 is 15 residues long. V shed 3 bases, J shed 8 bases, and the junction held 9 bases outside the gene matches. Germline-derived CDR1 and CDR2 are LGHNA and YSLEER.

The CDR3 bases are TGTGCCAGCAGCCTCGGGACAGTGCATGGCTACACCTTC. Translation gives CASSLGTVHGYTF. The chain recombines TRBV7-9 with TRBJ1-2; 7 bases fit TRBD1. J lost 6 bases, V lost 5 bases, and 6 bases had no gene match. The germline V gene encodes CDR1 SEHNR and CDR2 FQNEAQ (reference sequence). The CDR3 runs to 13 residues.

The V and J genes are TRBV7-9 and TRBJ2-1, with 10 bases identical to TRBD2. Trimming cost V 2 bases and J 5 bases; bases outside gene matches: 12. Per the germline V gene, CDR1 is SEHNR and CDR2 is FQNEAQ (reference sequence). This CDR3 comprises 18 residues. This CDR3 is CASSLPHRLAGKNNEQFF. The CDR3 DNA follows: TGTGCCAGCAGCTTACCCCACAGACTAGCGGGCAAGAACAATGAGCAGTTCTTC.

The chain joins TRBV19 to TRBJ1-1; no firm D call. V was cut by 7 bases and J by 4 bases, with 13 bases left in between. There are 13 residues in the CDR3. Looked up from germline, CDR1 is LNHDA and CDR2 is SQIVND (reference sequence). Written as DNA, the CDR3 is TGTGCCAGTAAATCGGATGCGGTCACTGAAGCTTTCTTT. Translated, it gives CASKSDAVTEAFF.

As regards this clone: At one of its ends the junction is not consistent with the germline gene, which may arise from a read error. The genes are TRBV7-9 and TRBJ2-3, with D possibly TRBD1 on 5 matching bases. The CDR3 is made up of 17 amino acids. The germline gives CDR1 SEHNR, CDR2 FQNEAQ (reference sequence). CDR3 protein: CSSSLADSSPSTDTQYF. The DNA for the CDR3 is TGTTCCAGCAGCTTAGCAGACAGTTCCCCTAGCACAGATACGCAGTATTTT.

The CDR3 reads CASSFPPGTSSNQETQYF. The CDR3 DNA reads as TGTGCCAGCAGCTTCCCCCCCGGGACTAGCTCAAACCAAGAGACCCAGTACTTC. The chain couples TRBV7-8 to TRBJ2-5; TRBD2 matches 9 bases. The V and J ends lost 3 bases and 0 bases, in that order; junction bases with no gene match: 11. The germline gives CDR1 SGHVS, CDR2 FQNEAQ. The length of the CDR3 is 18 residues.

J is TRBJ2-7 and V is TRBV7-8; D remains unclear. V was cut by 3 bases and J by 5 bases, with 5 bases left in between. Germline CDR1 SGHVS, CDR2 FQNEAQ. The CDR3 extends over 11 amino acids. The CDR3 nucleotides are TGTGCCAGCAGCTTGTATCACGAGCAGTACTTC. As protein: CASSLYHEQYF.

This rearrangement joins TRBV18 to TRBJ1-4; TRBD1 agrees at 7 bases. V gave up 5 bases and J gave up 4 bases; unmatched junction bases: 4. The germline V gene encodes CDR1 KGHSH and CDR2 LQKENI. The CDR3 has 14 residues. The CDR3 nucleotides read TGTGCCAGCTCAACCGGGACAGTTAATGAAAAACTGTTTTTT. It specifies CASSTGTVNEKLFF.

The V gene is TRBV4-2, the J gene TRBJ1-3; 7 bases map to TRBD1. CDR3 length: 17 amino acids. Germline CDR1 is LGHNA and CDR2 is YNFKEQ. J was trimmed by 4 bases and V by 3 bases; bases with no gene match: 12. Here the CDR3 DNA reads TGTGCCAGCAGCCATGATTCGACAGGGCAAGGGGGAAACACCATATATTTT. The encoded protein is CASSHDSTGQGGNTIYF.

The rearrangement uses TRBV5-1 and TRBJ2-1; tentative D call: TRBD2 (5 bases). The CDR3 is made up of 16 amino acids. Looked up from germline, CDR1 is SGHRS and CDR2 is YFSETQ. The germline V and J ends were trimmed by 4 bases and 6 bases, with 20 bases remaining between them. The chain's CDR3 is CASSLQPGTTINEQFF. DNA of the CDR3: TGCGCCAGCAGCCTCCAACCGGGAACGACTATCAATGAGCAGTTCTTC.

This rearrangement joins TRBV7-2 to TRBJ1-5, with D possibly TRBD1 on 6 matching bases. Germline V gene sequence: CDR1 SGHTA, CDR2 FQGNSA. The length of the CDR3 is 16 residues. V was clipped by 1 base and J by 5 bases, with 15 bases between them. The CDR3 spells CASSLVIGGGYQPQHF. The CDR3 DNA follows: TGTGCCAGCAGCTTAGTTATTGGGGGGGGCTATCAGCCCCAGCATTTT.

The chain recombines TRBV28 with TRBJ1-2; D might be TRBD1 (5 bases). Trimming cost V 6 bases and J 8 bases, with 16 bases left between them. Germline CDR1 is MDHEN and CDR2 is SYDVKM. The CDR3 is 13 residues long. The CDR3 sequence is CASSPERGRGYTF. DNA for the CDR3: TGTGCCAGCAGCCCAGAGCGGGGGAGAGGCTACACCTTC.

This chain joins TRBV5-4 and TRBJ2-1; 9 bases agree with TRBD2. V shed 4 bases, J shed 6 bases, and the junction held 11 bases outside the gene matches. There are 16 residues in the CDR3. From germline, CDR1 is SGHNT and CDR2 YYREEE (reference sequence). In DNA form, the CDR3 reads TGTGCCAGCAGCGTCACAGGGCGGGAGGGCCTCAATGAGCAGTTCTTC. This gives the protein CASSVTGREGLNEQFF. Using reference TRBV5-4 and TRBJ2-1 for the parts outside the CDR3, the full variable domain is ETGVTQSPTHLIKTRGQQVTLRCSSQSGHNTVSWYQQALGQGPQFIFQYYREEENGRGNFPPRFSGLQFPNYSSELNVNALELDDSALYLCASSVTGREGLNEQFFGPGTRLTVL.

The V gene is TRBV4-3, the J gene TRBJ2-3; 12 bases are a match to TRBD2. Per the germline V gene, CDR1 is LGHNA and CDR2 is YSLEER. The CDR3 runs 16 residues. The V segment lost 0 bases and the J segment 6 bases; nucleotides outside the gene matches: 4. CDR3 sequence: CASSQDLAGGADTQYF. For the CDR3, the DNA is TGCGCCAGCAGCCAAGATCTAGCGGGGGGGGCCGATACGCAGTATTTT.

The chain carries TRBV5-6 and TRBJ1-2; 7 bases fit TRBD1. The CDR3 is made up of 16 amino acids. The J segment lost 4 bases and the V segment lost 4 bases, leaving 13 bases of the junction unmatched. Looked up from germline, CDR1 is SGHDT and CDR2 is YYEEEE. The CDR3 protein is CASSETGAPRPYGYTF. The CDR3 nucleotides read TGTGCCAGCAGCGAAACAGGGGCCCCCCGCCCCTATGGCTACACCTTC.

The genes are TRBV5-6 and TRBJ2-7; 10 nucleotides match TRBD1. The CDR3 length is 14 residues. CDR1 is SGHDT, CDR2 YYEEEE, per germline. Losses at the gene ends were 5 bases for V and 5 bases for J; bases not matched to a gene: 7. The CDR3 DNA reads TGTGCCAGCAGGATGGACAGGGGGATACACGAGCAGTACTTC. This gives the protein CASRMDRGIHEQYF.

The V gene is TRBV6-1, the J gene TRBJ2-5; 7 nucleotides line up with TRBD1. Trimming at V came to 9 bases and at J to 3 bases, leaving 7 bases not matched to a gene. The CDR3 contains 13 residues. CDR1 is MNHNS, CDR2 SASEGT, per germline. This CDR3 reads CARGQFTEETQYF. The CDR3 DNA reads TGTGCCAGGGGACAGTTCACCGAAGAGACCCAGTACTTC.

The gene calls are TRBV4-3 and TRBJ1-4; D call uncertain. With 0 bases removed from V and 1 base from J, the gap between germline ends came to 6 bases. Germline V gene sequence: CDR1 LGHNA, CDR2 YSLEER. This CDR3 comprises 15 residues. The CDR3: CASSQDGRTNEKLFF. In DNA, the CDR3 is TGCGCCAGCAGCCAAGATGGCAGAACTAATGAAAAACTGTTTTTT.